This TCR beta chain was documented in a study of T cell clones after liver transplantation. Measured with immunoSEQ multiplex PCR; TCRdb has only the in-frame clones, and not every one. In the table there are around 60,000 clones, 65% to 75% of which are singletons. V trimming: 2 bases; J trimming: 4 bases; junction bases outside the gene matches: 5. The CDR3 runs 14 residues. The germline gives CDR1 SGHDT, CDR2 YYEEEE. The chain recombines TRBV5-6 with TRBJ1-2, with TRBD1 matching 7 bases. The sequence derives from a human donor who received a liver transplant. Sequencing was performed on CD4+ T cells from blood, taken before liver transplant. The CDR3: CASSFEGQIYGYTF. As DNA, the CDR3 is TGTGCCAGCAGCTTCGAGGGACAGATCTATGGCTACACCTTC.